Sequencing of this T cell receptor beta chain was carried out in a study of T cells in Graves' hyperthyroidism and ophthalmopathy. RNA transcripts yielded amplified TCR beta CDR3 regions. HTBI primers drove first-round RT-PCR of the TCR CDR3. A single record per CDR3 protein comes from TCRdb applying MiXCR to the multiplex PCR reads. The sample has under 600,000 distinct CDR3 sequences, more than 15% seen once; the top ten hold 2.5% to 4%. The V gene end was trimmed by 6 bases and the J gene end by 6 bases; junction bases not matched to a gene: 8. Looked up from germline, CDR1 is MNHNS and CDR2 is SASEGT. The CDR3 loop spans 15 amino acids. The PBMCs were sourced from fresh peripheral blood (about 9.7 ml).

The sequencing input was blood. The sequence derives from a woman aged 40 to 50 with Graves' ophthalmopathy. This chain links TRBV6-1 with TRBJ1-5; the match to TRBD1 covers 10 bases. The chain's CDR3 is CASSRDRGGSQPQHF. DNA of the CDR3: TGTGCCAGCAGCCGGGACAGGGGTGGGAGTCAGCCCCAGCATTTT.